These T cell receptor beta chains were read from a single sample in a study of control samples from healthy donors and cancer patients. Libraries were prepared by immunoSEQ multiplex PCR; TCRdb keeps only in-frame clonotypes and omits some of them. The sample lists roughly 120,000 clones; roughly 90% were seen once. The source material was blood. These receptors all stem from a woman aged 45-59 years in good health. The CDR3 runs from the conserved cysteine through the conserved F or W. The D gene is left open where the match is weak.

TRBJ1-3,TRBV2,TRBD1,TGTGCCAGGTACAGGGGGAAGAGCTCTGGAAACACCATATATTTT,CARYRGKSSGNTIYF
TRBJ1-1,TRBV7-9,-,TGTGCCAGCCCACGACCGGAGGGGCCGGGCACTGAAGCTTTCTTT,CASPRPEGPGTEAFF
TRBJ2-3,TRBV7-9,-,TGTGCCAGCACTATCGGCACAGATACGCAGTATTTT,CASTIGTDTQYF
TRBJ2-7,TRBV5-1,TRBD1,TGCGCCACTATGGGGACAGGGTCCTACGAGCAGTACTTC,CATMGTGSYEQYF
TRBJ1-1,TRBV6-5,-,TGTGCCAGCAGTAGGGCCTTGAACACTGAAGCTTTCTTT,CASSRALNTEAFF
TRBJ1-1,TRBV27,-,TGTGCCAGCAGCTTATCTCTGGGTACTGAAGCTTTCTTT,CASSLSLGTEAFF
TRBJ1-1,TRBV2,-,TGTGCCAGCAGTGAAGAGTCTTTGGGTGAAGCTTTCTTT,CASSEESLGEAFF
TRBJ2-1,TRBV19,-,TGTGCCAGTAGGCTTGTAGACGGTGAGCAGTTCTTC,CASRLVDGEQFF
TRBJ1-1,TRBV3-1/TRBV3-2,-,TGTGCCAGCAGCTCAATGGGGTGGGGCACTGAAGCTTTCTTT,CASSSMGWGTEAFF
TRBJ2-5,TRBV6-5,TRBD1,TGTGCCAGCAGTTATTGGGGACAGGGCCAAGAGACCCAGTACTTC,CASSYWGQGQETQYF
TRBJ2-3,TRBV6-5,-,TGTGCCAGCAGTTACTCAAGGGATACGCAGTATTTT,CASSYSRDTQYF
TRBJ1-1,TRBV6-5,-,TGTGCCAGCAGTTCCAACCCTTTGAACACTGAAGCTTTCTTT,CASSSNPLNTEAFF
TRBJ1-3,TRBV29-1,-,TGCAGCGTTGAAACAGACTCTGGAAACACCATATATTTT,CSVETDSGNTIYF